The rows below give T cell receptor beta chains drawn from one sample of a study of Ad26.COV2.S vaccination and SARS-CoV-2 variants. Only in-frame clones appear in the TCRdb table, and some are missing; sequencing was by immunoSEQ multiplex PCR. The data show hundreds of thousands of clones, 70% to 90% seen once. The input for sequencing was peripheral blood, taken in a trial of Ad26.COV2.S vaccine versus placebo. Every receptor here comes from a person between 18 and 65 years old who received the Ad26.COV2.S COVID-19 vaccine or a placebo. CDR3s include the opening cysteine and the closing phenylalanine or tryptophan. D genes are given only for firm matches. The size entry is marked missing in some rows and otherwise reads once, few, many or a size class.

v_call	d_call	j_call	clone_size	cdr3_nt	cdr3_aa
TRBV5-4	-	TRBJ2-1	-	TGTGCCAGCAGCTTGGGACCTGGGGGAAGCTCCTACAATGAGCAGTTCTTC	CASSLGPGGSSYNEQFF
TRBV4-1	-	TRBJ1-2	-	TGCGCCAGCAGCCAAGAAGGGAATCTTAACTATGGCTACACCTTC	CASSQEGNLNYGYTF
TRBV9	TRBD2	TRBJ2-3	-	TGTGCCAGCTCGCGGGGGGACACAGATACGCAGTATTTT	CASSRGDTDTQYF
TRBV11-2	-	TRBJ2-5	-	TGTGCCAGCAGCTCAACATTCATAGGCCAAGAGACCCAGTACTTC	CASSSTFIGQETQYF
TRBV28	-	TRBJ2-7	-	TGTGCCAGCACCTCCCGGCGGGATAAGTCGACAACCTTC	CASTSRRDKSTTF
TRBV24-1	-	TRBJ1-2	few	TGTGCCACCAGTGATTATCAGGGACGCTACACCTTC	CATSDYQGRYTF
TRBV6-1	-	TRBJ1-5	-	TGTGCCAGCAGTGAATCGGGGCCAGGGCAGCCCCAGCATTTT	CASSESGPGQPQHF
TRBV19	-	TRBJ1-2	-	TGTGCCAGTAGTGTGGACAGCTTATATGGCTACACCTTC	CASSVDSLYGYTF
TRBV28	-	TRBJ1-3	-	TGTGCCAGCAGTTTATGGGCCAGGGGAGAAAACACCATATATTTT	CASSLWARGENTIYF
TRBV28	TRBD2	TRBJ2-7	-	TGTGCCAGCAGTTTAGCGGGAGAGTCCTACGAGCAGTACTTC	CASSLAGESYEQYF
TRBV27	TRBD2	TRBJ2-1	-	TGTGCCAGCAGTCCGACCGGGACTACCCATTATGAGCAGTTCTTC	CASSPTGTTHYEQFF
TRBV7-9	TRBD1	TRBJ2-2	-	TGTGCCAGCAGCTTACGGGGACAGGAGAACACCGGGGAGCTGTTTTTT	CASSLRGQENTGELFF
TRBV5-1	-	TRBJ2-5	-	TGCGCCAGCAGCTTGGAAGGGACCCAGTACTTC	CASSLEGTQYF
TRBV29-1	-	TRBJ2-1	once	TGCAGCGGGGGTACGGACCCATCCTACAATGAGCAGTTCTTC	CSGGTDPSYNEQFF
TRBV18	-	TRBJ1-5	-	TGTGCCAGCTCACCACAACAGAATCAGCCCCAGCATTTT	CASSPQQNQPQHF
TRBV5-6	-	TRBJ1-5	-	TGTGCCAGCAGCTCGCTCGGGACCGACGGTCAGCCCCAGCATTTT	CASSSLGTDGQPQHF
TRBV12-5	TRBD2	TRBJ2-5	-	TGTGCTAGTGGTTTGGCCGCCCAACTAGCGGGGGGGCCTGGGACCCAGTACTTC	CASGLAAQLAGGPGTQYF
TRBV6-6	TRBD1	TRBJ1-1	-	TGTGCCAGCAACCCCGACAGGGGTAGTGAAGCTTTCTTT	CASNPDRGSEAFF
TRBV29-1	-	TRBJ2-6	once	TGCAGCGTAACAGGGTCTGGGGCCAACGTCCTGACTTTC	CSVTGSGANVLTF
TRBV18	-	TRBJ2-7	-	TGTGCCAGCTCACCACCGTCGATAACAAACGAGCAGTACTTC	CASSPPSITNEQYF
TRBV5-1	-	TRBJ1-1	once	TGCGCCAGCAGCTTTGAAGGGGGGACGGCCACTGAAGCTTTCTTT	CASSFEGGTATEAFF
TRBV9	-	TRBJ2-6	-	TGTGCCAGCAGCAGTAGCGGCTCCGTCGTCCTGACTTTC	CASSSSGSVVLTF
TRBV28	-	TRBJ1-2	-	TGTGCCAGCAGTTTAACGGGCTATGGCTACACCTTC	CASSLTGYGYTF
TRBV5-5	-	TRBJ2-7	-	TGTGCCAGCAGCTTCCGGGACACTGAGCAGTACTTC	CASSFRDTEQYF
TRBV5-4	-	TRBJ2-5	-	TGTGCCAGCAGCCTCCCAGAAGAGACCCAGTACTTC	CASSLPEETQYF
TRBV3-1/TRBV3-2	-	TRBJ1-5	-	TGTGCCAGCAGCCAAGCGGCAGAACATAGCAATCAGCCCCAGCATTTT	CASSQAAEHSNQPQHF
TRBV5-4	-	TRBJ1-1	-	TGTGCCGGATCTTTGGGGGGCGACACTGAAGCTTTCTTT	CAGSLGGDTEAFF
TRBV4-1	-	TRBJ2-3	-	TGCGCCAGCAGCCAAGAGCCTGGCACAGATACGCAGTATTTT	CASSQEPGTDTQYF
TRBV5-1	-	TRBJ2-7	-	TGCGCCAGCAGCTTGGGGGACAAGGGCTACGAGCAGTACTTC	CASSLGDKGYEQYF
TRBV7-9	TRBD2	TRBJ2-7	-	TGTGCCAGCAGCAGCGGGACGGAGGGTTTAAGACTGTACTTC	CASSSGTEGLRLYF
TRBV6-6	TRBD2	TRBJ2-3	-	TGTGCCAGCAGTTACGGGGCGGGAGACGCAGATACGCAGTATTTT	CASSYGAGDADTQYF
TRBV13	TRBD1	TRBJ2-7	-	TGTGCCAGCAGCTTTGGGACAGGGGACTACGAGCAGTACTTC	CASSFGTGDYEQYF
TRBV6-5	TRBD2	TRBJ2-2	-	TGTGCCAGCGCGGGGACTATCACCGGGGAGCTGTTTTTT	CASAGTITGELFF
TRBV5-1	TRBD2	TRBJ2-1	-	TGCGCCAGCAGCCTCACTAGCGGGGGGGTAAGCAATGAGCAGTTCTTC	CASSLTSGGVSNEQFF
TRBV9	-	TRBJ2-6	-	TGTGCCAGCAGCGTAGCTCCTTGGGGGAGTTTCGTGGCCAACGTCCTGACTTTC	CASSVAPWGSFVANVLTF
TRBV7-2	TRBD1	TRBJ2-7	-	TGTGCCAGCAGCCAACCGACAGGGGCCTACGAGCAGTACTTC	CASSQPTGAYEQYF
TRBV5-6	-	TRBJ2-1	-	TGTGCCAGCAGCTTGCCGGGGGTTAATGAGCAGTTCTTC	CASSLPGVNEQFF
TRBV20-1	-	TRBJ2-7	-	TGCAGTGCTAGTGGTATCGGGACAAAAAGCTCCTACGAGCAGTACTTC	CSASGIGTKSSYEQYF
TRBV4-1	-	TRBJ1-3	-	TGCGCCAGCAGCCATGGGGGGGCGGGTGGAAACACCATATATTTT	CASSHGGAGGNTIYF
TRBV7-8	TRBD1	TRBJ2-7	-	TGTGCCAGCAGCTTAAAGAGGGGACAGGGTTACGAGCAGTACTTC	CASSLKRGQGYEQYF
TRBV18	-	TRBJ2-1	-	TGTGCCAGCTCACCCGACTGGGGGTGGAATGAGCAGTTCTTC	CASSPDWGWNEQFF
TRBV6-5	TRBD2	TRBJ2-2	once	TGTGCCAGCAGTTACGCCGTGAGCGGGGGGGCCGGGGAGCTGTTTTTT	CASSYAVSGGAGELFF
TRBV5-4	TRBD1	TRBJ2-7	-	TGTGCCAGCAGCTTGAGGGCAGGGGGTCCCTACGAGCAGTACTTC	CASSLRAGGPYEQYF
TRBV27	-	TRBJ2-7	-	TGTGCCAGCACCAGGGGGGTTGAGCAGTACTTC	CASTRGVEQYF
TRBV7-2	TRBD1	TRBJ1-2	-	TGTGCCAGCAGCTTCACAGGGGGCCCCTATGGCTACACCTTC	CASSFTGGPYGYTF
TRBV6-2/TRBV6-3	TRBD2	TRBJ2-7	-	TGTGCCAGCAGTCTGATTGCGGGAGGGCCCTACGAGCAGTACTTC	CASSLIAGGPYEQYF
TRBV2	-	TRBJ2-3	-	TGTGCCAGCAGTGGTGGAGTTGGGGATACGCAGTATTTT	CASSGGVGDTQYF
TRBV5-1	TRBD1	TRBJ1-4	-	TGCGCCAGCAGCTTGGTGGGACAGGGGGCGAATGAAAAACTGTTTTTT	CASSLVGQGANEKLFF
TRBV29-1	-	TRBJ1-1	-	TGCAGCGGGTCAGTCCGGGATAGAGCCACTGAAGCTTTCTTT	CSGSVRDRATEAFF
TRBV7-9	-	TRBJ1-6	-	TGTGCCAGCAGCCTCCCCGTAGGGGGTAATTCACCCCTCCACTTT	CASSLPVGGNSPLHF
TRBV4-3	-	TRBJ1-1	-	TGCGCCAGCAGCCAAGATGGGGCAGTTGAAGCTTTCTTT	CASSQDGAVEAFF
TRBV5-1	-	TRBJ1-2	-	TGCGCCAGCAGCTTGGTGGGGAACTCTAACTATGGCTACACCTTC	CASSLVGNSNYGYTF
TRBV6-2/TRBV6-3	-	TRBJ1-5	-	TGTGCCAGCAGTCCCCTCCGGACTCCGAAAAGCAATCAGCCCCAGCATTTT	CASSPLRTPKSNQPQHF
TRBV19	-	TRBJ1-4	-	TGTGCCAGTAGTATTTTTGCAACTAATGAAAAACTGTTTTTT	CASSIFATNEKLFF
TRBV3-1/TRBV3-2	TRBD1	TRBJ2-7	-	TGTGCCAGCAGCCAAGGCCGGACAGGGGCGGGGGAGCAGTACTTC	CASSQGRTGAGEQYF